This T cell receptor (beta chain) appears in the sequencing data of a study of T cells in Graves' hyperthyroidism and ophthalmopathy. Background on the study: At the time of initial diagnosis and before any treatment, peripheral blood was collected.

This CDR3 contains 16 residues. Trimming at V came to 2 bases and at J to 4 bases, leaving 8 bases not matched to a gene. CDR1 and CDR2 from the germline V gene are MGHDK and SYGVNS. Graves' hyperthyroidism was deemed stable given no ophthalmopathy progression within 18 months. Amplification of TCR beta CDR3 regions used RNA as the template. A set of HTBI primers served as the primers for a first-round RT-PCR of the TCR CDR3. TCRdb ran MiXCR on the multiplex PCR reads and lists one entry per CDR3 protein. The data contain about 560,000 distinct CDR3 sequences, roughly 14% of them seen just once; the ten biggest clones take up under 8%.

This chain joins TRBV25-1 and TRBJ1-2, with 9 bases that match TRBD1. What was sequenced was blood. This TCR came from a woman aged 25 to 39 with Graves' hyperthyroidism. The CDR3 region has the DNA TGTGCCAGCAGTGAACCGGGACAGGGCGTAATCTATGGCTACACCTTC. Translation: CASSEPGQGVIYGYTF.